Listed here are 12 T cell receptor beta chains from one sample, sequenced in a study of OX40 agonist ivuxolimab in advanced cancers. Data came from immunoSEQ multiplex PCR; TCRdb stores just in-frame clones and leaves some out. The repertoire includes tens of thousands of clones, around 93% of them detected once, and around 1% sits in the top ten. The source was CD4+ or CD8+ T cells sorted from blood, collected in a trial of the OX40 agonist ivuxolimab. The source is an adult with an advanced solid tumor such as melanoma, head and neck, liver or kidney cancer.

This clone was detected once. The chain uses TRBV11-2 and TRBJ2-5; 7 nucleotides align to TRBD1. The J segment lost 5 bases and the V segment lost 4 bases, leaving 4 bases of the junction unmatched. CDR3 size: 13 residues. Looked up from germline, CDR1 is SGHAT and CDR2 is FQNNGV. CDR3 DNA sequence: TGTGCCAGCAGCTCCCTACAGGGGGAGACCCAGTACTTC. This encodes CASSSLQGETQYF. Full variable domain (missing parts from reference TRBV11-2 and TRBJ2-5): EAGVAQSPRYKIIEKRQSVAFWCNPISGHATLYWYQQILGQGPKLLIQFQNNGVVDDSQLPKDRFSAERLKGVDSTLKIQPAKLEDSAVYLCASSSLQGETQYFGPGTRLLVL.

About this clone itself: The same CDR3 arises from other DNA sequences in this sample as well. The rearrangement links TRBV9 to TRBJ2-3, with 12 bases identical to TRBD2. The germline gives CDR1 SGDLS, CDR2 YYNGEE. The J segment lost 1 base and the V segment lost 4 bases, leaving 4 bases of the junction unmatched. CDR3 length: 16 amino acids. This CDR3 reads CASSPLAGGGTDTQYF. The CDR3 nucleotides read TGTGCCAGCAGCCCCCTAGCGGGGGGGGGCACAGATACGCAGTATTTT.

The rearrangement joins TRBV7-6 to TRBJ2-7; 8 bases are a match to TRBD2. The CDR3 runs 15 residues. Germline-derived CDR1 and CDR2 are SGHVS and FNYEAQ. The ends lost 6 bases at V and 1 base at J; junction bases unmatched: 8. CDR3 region: CASSISGSASYEQYF. CDR3 coding DNA: TGTGCCAGCAGTATAAGCGGGAGTGCTTCCTACGAGCAGTACTTC.

The chain combines TRBV21-1 with TRBJ2-7; the D call of TRBD1 is as the table states it, not checked on the DNA. TRBV21-1 is termed a pseudogene. The CDR3 loop spans 15 amino acids. This chain's CDR3 is CASSRGQGAGYEQYF. CDR3 nucleotides: TGTGCCAGCAGTCGAGGACAGGGAGCGGGCTACGAGCAGTACTTC.

CDR3 coding DNA: TGTGCCAGCAGCCGCGGGGGGGCAATAGATACGCAGTATTTT. Its protein product is CASSRGGAIDTQYF. The chain carries TRBV5-4 and TRBJ2-3, with TRBD2 matching over 9 bases. The CDR3 is made up of 14 amino acids. CDR1 and CDR2 (germline): SGHNT, YYREEE (reference sequence). Germline trimming cut 4 bases from V and 5 bases from J; bases unmatched to any gene: 5.

This clone was detected only a few times. This chain connects TRBV10-1 to TRBJ1-1; weak D call: TRBD1 (5 bases). The V and J ends lost 0 bases and 6 bases respectively, with 5 bases between them. The CDR3 sequence is 12 residues long. Germline V gene data show CDR1 as WNHNN and CDR2 as SYGVQD (reference sequence). CDR3 in amino acids: CASSESGAEAFF. Here the CDR3 DNA reads TGCGCCAGCAGTGAGTCAGGGGCTGAAGCTTTCTTT.

V is TRBV7-9 and J is TRBJ2-5; the D gene is possibly TRBD1 (5 bases). V was cut by 1 base and J by 2 bases, with 17 bases left in between. This CDR3 is 17 amino acids long. Germline V gives CDR1 SEHNR, CDR2 FQNEAQ (reference sequence). This CDR3 is CASSLVIGALPQETQYF. The CDR3 region has the DNA TGTGCCAGCAGCTTAGTAATAGGGGCGCTACCACAAGAGACCCAGTACTTC. Full variable domain (rest looked up from reference TRBV7-9 and TRBJ2-5): DTGVSQNPRHKITKRGQNVTFRCDPISEHNRLYWYRQTLGQGPEFLTYFQNEAQLEKSRLLSDRFSAERPKGSFSTLEIQRTEQGDSAMYLCASSLVIGALPQETQYFGPGTRLLVL.

The V gene is TRBV19, the J gene TRBJ1-4; D unclear. The germline gives CDR1 LNHDA, CDR2 SQIVND (reference sequence). The CDR3 totals 13 residues. Trimming left V 6 bases short and J 6 bases short, with 11 bases between. The DNA of the CDR3 is TGTGCCAGTAGAAAGTTGGGCGATGAAAAACTGTTTTTT. Translated: CASRKLGDEKLFF.

This sequence joins TRBV9 and TRBJ2-5, with D perhaps TRBD1 (5 bases). The CDR3 extends over 13 amino acids. The germline gives CDR1 SGDLS, CDR2 YYNGEE. The germline V and J ends were trimmed by 0 bases and 5 bases, with 8 bases remaining between them. The DNA for the CDR3 is TGTGCCAGCAGCGTAGCAGGGTCGGAGACCCAGTACTTC. Residues: CASSVAGSETQYF.

The chain is built from TRBV11-3 and TRBJ2-7; 7 positions agree with TRBD1. V lost 1 base, J lost 2 bases, and 5 bases stayed unmatched. The germline V gene encodes CDR1 SGHNT and CDR2 YENEEA. The CDR3 length is 15 residues. This CDR3 is CASSLGGGSAYEQYF. As DNA, the CDR3 is TGTGCCAGCAGCTTAGGAGGGGGCAGCGCCTACGAGCAGTACTTC.

The chain uses TRBV7-9 and TRBJ2-2, with 8 bases lining up with TRBD1. The J segment lost 2 bases and the V segment lost 7 bases, leaving 6 bases of the junction unmatched. Germline V CDR1 and CDR2: SEHNR, FQNEAQ (reference sequence). This CDR3 comprises 15 residues. The CDR3 sequence is CASTYGQGNTGELFF. The CDR3 nucleotides read TGTGCCAGCACCTACGGACAGGGCAACACCGGGGAGCTGTTTTTT.

The chain uses TRBV2 and TRBJ1-4; no definite D call. V lost 3 bases to trimming and J lost 7 bases, with 12 bases between them. The CDR3 contains 14 residues. CDR1 is SNHLY, CDR2 FYNNEI, per germline. DNA of the CDR3: TGTGCCAGCAGTGACGGTGGCGTTAGTGAAAAACTGTTTTTT. Protein product: CASSDGGVSEKLFF.